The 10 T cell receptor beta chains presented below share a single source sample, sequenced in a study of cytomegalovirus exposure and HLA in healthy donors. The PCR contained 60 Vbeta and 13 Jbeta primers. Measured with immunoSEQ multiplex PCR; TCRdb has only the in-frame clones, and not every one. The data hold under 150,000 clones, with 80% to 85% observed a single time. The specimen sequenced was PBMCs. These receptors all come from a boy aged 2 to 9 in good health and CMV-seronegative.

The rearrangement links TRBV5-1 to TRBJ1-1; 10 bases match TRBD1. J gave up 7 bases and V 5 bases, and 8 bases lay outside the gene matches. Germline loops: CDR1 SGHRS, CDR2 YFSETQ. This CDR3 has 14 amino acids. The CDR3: CASSQRQGAIEAFF. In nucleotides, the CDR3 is TGCGCCAGCAGTCAAAGACAGGGGGCAATTGAAGCTTTCTTT.

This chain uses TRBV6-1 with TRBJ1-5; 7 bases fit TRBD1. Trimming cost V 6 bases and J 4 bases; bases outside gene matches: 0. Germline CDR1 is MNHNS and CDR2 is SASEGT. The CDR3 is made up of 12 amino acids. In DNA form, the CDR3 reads TGTGCCAGCAGGGGACAGAATCAGCCCCAGCATTTT. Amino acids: CASRGQNQPQHF.

CDR3 loop: CASSLGTGGDQPQHF. CDR3 nucleotide sequence: TGTGCCAGCAGCTTAGGGACAGGGGGTGATCAGCCCCAGCATTTT. The chain recombines TRBV7-9 with TRBJ1-5; 10 bases agree with TRBD1. The CDR3 is 15 residues long. Trimming took 1 base from V and 5 from J; bases not matched to a gene: 2. The V gene's germline CDR1 is SEHNR and CDR2 FQNEAQ (reference sequence).

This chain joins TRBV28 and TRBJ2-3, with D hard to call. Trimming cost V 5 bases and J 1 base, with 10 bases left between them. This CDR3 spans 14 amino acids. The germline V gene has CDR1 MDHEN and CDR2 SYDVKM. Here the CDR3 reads CASSNVVGTDTQYF. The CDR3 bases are TGTGCCAGCAGTAACGTGGTAGGCACAGATACGCAGTATTTT.

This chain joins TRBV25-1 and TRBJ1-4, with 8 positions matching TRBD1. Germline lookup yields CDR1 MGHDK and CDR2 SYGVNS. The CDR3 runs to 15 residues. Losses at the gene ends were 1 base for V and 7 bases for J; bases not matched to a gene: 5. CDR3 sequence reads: CASSEWTGLGEKLFF. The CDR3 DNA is TGTGCCAGCAGTGAATGGACAGGGTTGGGTGAAAAACTGTTTTTT.

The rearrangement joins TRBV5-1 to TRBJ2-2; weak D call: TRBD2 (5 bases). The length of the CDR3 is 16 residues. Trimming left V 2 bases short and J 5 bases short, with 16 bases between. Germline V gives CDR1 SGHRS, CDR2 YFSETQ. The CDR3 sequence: CASSFTVRGSTGELFF. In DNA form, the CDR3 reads TGCGCCAGCAGCTTCACGGTGCGAGGGAGTACCGGGGAGCTGTTTTTT.

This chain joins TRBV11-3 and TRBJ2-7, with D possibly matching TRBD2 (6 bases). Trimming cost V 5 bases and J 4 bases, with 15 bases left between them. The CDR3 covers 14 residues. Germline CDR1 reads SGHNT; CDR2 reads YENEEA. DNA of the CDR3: TGTGCCAGCAGCCCCAACTCGGGACTGTACGAGCAGTACTTC. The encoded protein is CASSPNSGLYEQYF. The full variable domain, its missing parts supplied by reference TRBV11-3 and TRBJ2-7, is EAGVVQSPRYKIIEKKQPVAFWCNPISGHNTLYWYLQNLGQGPELLIRYENEEAVDDSQLPKDRFSAERLKGVDSTLKIQPAELGDSAVYLCASSPNSGLYEQYFGPGTRLTVT.

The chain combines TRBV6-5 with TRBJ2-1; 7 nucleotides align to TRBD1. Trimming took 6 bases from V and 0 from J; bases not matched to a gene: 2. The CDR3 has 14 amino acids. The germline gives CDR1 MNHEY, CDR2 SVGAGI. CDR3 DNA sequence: TGTGCCAGCAGGGGGGACAGCTCCTACAATGAGCAGTTCTTC. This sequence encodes CASRGDSSYNEQFF.

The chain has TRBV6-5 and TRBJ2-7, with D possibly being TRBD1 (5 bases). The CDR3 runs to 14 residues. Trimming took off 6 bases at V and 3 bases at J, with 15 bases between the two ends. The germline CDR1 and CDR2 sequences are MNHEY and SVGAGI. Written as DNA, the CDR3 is TGTGCCAGCAGAGCAGACAGATTCGGCTACGAGCAGTACTTC. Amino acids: CASRADRFGYEQYF.

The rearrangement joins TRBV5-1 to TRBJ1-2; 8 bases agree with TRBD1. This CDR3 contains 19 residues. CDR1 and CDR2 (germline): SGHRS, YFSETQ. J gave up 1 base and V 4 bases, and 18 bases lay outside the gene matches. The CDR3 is CASSVYASGTGSFNYGYTF. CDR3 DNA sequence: TGCGCCAGCAGCGTATACGCTTCCGGGACAGGTTCTTTTAACTATGGCTACACCTTC.